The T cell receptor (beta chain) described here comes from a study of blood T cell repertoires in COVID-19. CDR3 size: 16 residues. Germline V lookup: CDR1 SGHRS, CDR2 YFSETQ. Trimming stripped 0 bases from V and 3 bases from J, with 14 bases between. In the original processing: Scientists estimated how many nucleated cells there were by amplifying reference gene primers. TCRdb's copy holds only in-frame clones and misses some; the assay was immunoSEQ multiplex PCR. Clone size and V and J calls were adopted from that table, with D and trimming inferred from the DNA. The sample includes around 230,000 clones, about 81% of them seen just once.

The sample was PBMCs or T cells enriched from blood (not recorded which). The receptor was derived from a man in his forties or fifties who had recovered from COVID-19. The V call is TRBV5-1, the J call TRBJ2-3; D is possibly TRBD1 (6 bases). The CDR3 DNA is TGCGCCAGCAGCTTGGAGGACAGCTTCGGTACAGATACGCAGTATTTT. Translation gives CASSLEDSFGTDTQYF.